This T cell receptor beta chain is drawn from a study of blood T cell repertoires in COVID-19. Turning to the study itself: Researchers got acute and convalescent COVID-19 samples from the United States, Italy and Spain. T cells, B-cell-depleted T cells, or PBMCs supplied cDNA or gDNA.

Participants were placed into cohorts based on the clinical history they reported. As originally analysed: Amplification from reference gene primers served as the basis for estimated nucleated cell counts. Data came from immunoSEQ multiplex PCR; TCRdb stores just in-frame clones and leaves some out. For V, J and clone size, that table is used; D and trimming come from the DNA. Of a few hundred thousand clones in the sample, 90% were seen once. V trimming: 0 bases; J trimming: 5 bases; junction bases outside the gene matches: 3. Germline CDR1 MNHEY, CDR2 SVGAGI. The CDR3 length is 15 residues. This chain links TRBV6-5 with TRBJ2-3; 9 bases map to TRBD2. This TCR came from a woman younger than 30 with acute COVID-19. The sample was PBMCs or T cells enriched from blood (not recorded which). The CDR3 DNA follows: TGTGCCAGCAGTTACTCCGCGGGAGGGGTAGATACGCAGTATTTT. It yields the protein CASSYSAGGVDTQYF.